The next 2 T cell receptor beta chains were all read from a single sample in a study of identical twins. TCRdb re-called the 5' RACE reads with MiXCR, one entry per CDR3 protein. The sample records fewer than 250,000 distinct CDR3 sequences, around 7.6% being singletons. These data were likewise used in another study, on yellow fever vaccine responses in identical twins.

The specimen was CD8+ T cells sorted from blood. The receptors come from a woman aged 18-29 years in good health.

This clonotype showed up many times. J is TRBJ1-1 and V is TRBV20-1, with D possibly matching TRBD1 (6 bases). There are 12 residues in the CDR3. V lost 2 bases and J 5 bases, leaving 9 bases between the germline ends. Looked up from germline, CDR1 is DFQATT and CDR2 is SNEGSKA (reference sequence). CDR3 loop: CSARRGATEAFF. DNA of the CDR3: TGCAGTGCTAGAAGGGGGGCGACTGAAGCTTTCTTT.

This clonotype has a handful of counts. This chain uses TRBV20-1 with TRBJ1-1, with a tentative D call TRBD1 (5 bases). V lost 7 bases and J lost 0, with 21 bases in between. The CDR3 covers 16 residues. CDR1 is DFQATT, CDR2 SNEGSKA, per germline (reference sequence). The CDR3 region has the DNA TGCAGTGAAAACCGGGACCCCCAAGAAGTGAACACTGAAGCTTTCTTT. Its translation is CSENRDPQEVNTEAFF.